The 26 T cell receptor beta chains in this list originate from one sample, sequenced in a study of blood T cell repertoires in COVID-19. Only in-frame clones appear in the TCRdb table, and some are missing; sequencing was by immunoSEQ multiplex PCR. The data contain just over 75,000 clones, approximately 80% of them seen just once; the ten biggest clones take up approximately 6.2%. Sequencing used peripheral blood. The receptors stem from a man aged 60 to 69 with active or convalescent COVID-19.

The rearrangement uses TRBV4-3 and TRBJ1-2; D not certain. The CDR3 sequence is 13 residues long. V was shortened by 1 base and J by 3 bases, with 6 bases between the two germline ends. Germline V gene lookup returns CDR1 LGHNA and CDR2 YSLEER. As DNA, the CDR3 is TGCGCCAGCAGCCAAGTCGGTGACTATGGCTACACCTTC. Translation: CASSQVGDYGYTF.

A single count supports this clone. J is TRBJ1-3 and V is TRBV7-2; possibly TRBD1 for D (6 bases). Trimming removed 2 bases from V and 5 bases from J, with 10 bases in between. The germline V gene encodes CDR1 SGHTA and CDR2 FQGNSA. The CDR3 covers 14 residues. CDR3 in amino acids: CASSLFRGRNTIYF. The CDR3 DNA sequence: TGTGCCAGCAGCTTATTCAGGGGAAGAAACACCATATATTTT. Supplemented by reference TRBV7-2 and TRBJ1-3, the full variable domain reads GAGVSQSPSNKVTEKGKDVELRCDPISGHTALYWYRQSLGQGLEFLIYFQGNSAPDKSGLPSDRFSAERTGGSVSTLTIQRTQQEDSAVYLCASSLFRGRNTIYFGEGSWLTVV.

Only one count was recorded for this clone. The genes are TRBV14 and TRBJ1-1; D is possibly TRBD1 (5 bases). Per the germline V gene, CDR1 is SGHDN and CDR2 is FVKESK. Between the trimmed V and J ends, which lost 4 bases and 0 bases, there was a span of 12 bases. This CDR3 has 15 residues. The CDR3 nucleotides are TGTGCCAGCAGCCCCGTTCAGGGCATGAACACTGAAGCTTTCTTT. Residues: CASSPVQGMNTEAFF.

The genes are TRBV4-1 and TRBJ2-2; tentative D call: TRBD1 (5 bases). Deletions cut 0 bases from V and 5 bases from J, with 13 bases between. The germline CDR1 and CDR2 sequences are MGHRA and YSYEKL. The CDR3 totals 16 residues. The CDR3 protein is CASSQEGARWTGELFF. CDR3 coding DNA: TGCGCCAGCAGCCAAGAAGGGGCTCGTTGGACCGGGGAGCTGTTTTTT.

The rearrangement uses TRBV27 and TRBJ1-5; D unresolved. Germline loops: CDR1 MNHEY, CDR2 SMNVEV (reference sequence). The V end lost 2 bases, the J end lost 5 bases, and 13 bases lay between the germline ends. This CDR3 spans 15 amino acids. This chain's CDR3 is CASSLSGRTHQPQHF. CDR3 nucleotide sequence: TGTGCCAGCAGTTTAAGCGGGCGGACCCATCAGCCCCAGCATTTT.

The chain couples TRBV5-1 to TRBJ2-5; TRBD1 might be the D (5 bases). The CDR3 totals 16 residues. Trimming pared 0 bases from V and 6 bases from J, leaving 18 bases between. From germline, CDR1 is SGHRS and CDR2 YFSETQ. This CDR3 reads CASSLEGSIGVQTQYF. The CDR3 bases are TGCGCCAGCAGCTTGGAGGGTAGTATAGGGGTTCAGACCCAGTACTTC.

The J gene is TRBJ2-7, the V gene TRBV4-3; TRBD2 aligns across 7 bases. Germline values: CDR1 LGHNA, CDR2 YSLEER. V gave up 0 bases and J gave up 0 bases; unmatched junction bases: 8. CDR3 length equals 17 residues. The CDR3 bases are TGCGCCAGCAGCCAAGATGGGAGGCCTAGCGGCTCCTACGAGCAGTACTTC. Residues: CASSQDGRPSGSYEQYF.

In this sample, this clone turned up once. V and J are TRBV3-1 (or the pseudogene TRBV3-2) and TRBJ1-3; 7 bases map to TRBD1. This CDR3 region has 16 residues. Per germline, CDR1 LGHDT and CDR2 YNNKEL (reference sequence). J was trimmed by 4 bases and V by 5 bases; bases with no gene match: 11. The CDR3, as DNA: TGTGCCAGCAGCTTCGCGCAGGGGGTGGGAGGAAACACCATATATTTT. It encodes CASSFAQGVGGNTIYF.

This chain's CDR3 is CASSFGDRATGGYTF. For the CDR3, the DNA is TGTGCCAGCAGCTTCGGGGACAGGGCGACAGGTGGCTACACCTTC. The V call is TRBV11-2, the J call TRBJ1-2, with 9 bases fitting TRBD1. The junction had 9 bases not matched to a gene; V was cut back by 3 bases and J by 7 bases. From germline, CDR1 is SGHAT and CDR2 FQNNGV. The CDR3 is made up of 15 amino acids.

The CDR3 protein is CASSSGTSGRYEQYF. In nucleotides, the CDR3 is TGTGCCAGTAGTTCGGGGACTAGCGGGCGATACGAGCAGTACTTC. The chain couples TRBV19 to TRBJ2-7; TRBD2 agrees at 12 bases. The CDR3 totals 15 residues. V trimming: 5 bases; J trimming: 4 bases; junction bases outside the gene matches: 6. Germline-derived CDR1 and CDR2 are LNHDA and SQIVND (reference sequence).

V and J are TRBV6-4 and TRBJ2-3; TRBD2 might be the D (5 bases). In germline, CDR1 is MRHNA, CDR2 SNTAGT. CDR3 length equals 14 residues. The germline V and J ends were trimmed by 6 bases and 1 base, with 11 bases remaining between them. The CDR3, as DNA: TGTGCCAGCAGCTCAACTAGTGGCACAGATACGCAGTATTTT. Translated: CASSSTSGTDTQYF.

The genes are TRBV7-8 and TRBJ1-3; no definite D call. Germline V gene sequence: CDR1 SGHVS, CDR2 FQNEAQ. The CDR3 runs 14 residues. The V end lost 5 bases, the J end lost 6 bases, and 14 bases lay between the germline ends. The CDR3 DNA is TGTGCCAGCAGCGCCCGCGAGGGTTCAAACACCATATATTTT. Translating it yields CASSAREGSNTIYF.

This clone was seen a handful of times. The chain couples TRBV6-4 to TRBJ2-3; the D gene is possibly TRBD2 (6 bases). The CDR3 runs 15 residues. The germline gives CDR1 MRHNA, CDR2 SNTAGT. With 7 bases removed from V and 4 bases from J, the gap between germline ends came to 18 bases. The CDR3 DNA reads TGTGCCAGCACCCCGGGCGGGGCCACCGCAGATACGCAGTATTTT. Encoded protein: CASTPGGATADTQYF.

The chain couples TRBV9 to TRBJ1-4; unclear D gene. Trimming pared 4 bases from V and 0 bases from J, leaving 10 bases between. The CDR3 spans 15 residues. Germline-derived CDR1 and CDR2 are SGDLS and YYNGEE. The CDR3 reads CASSPGPATNEKLFF. CDR3 sequence (DNA): TGTGCCAGCAGCCCTGGCCCCGCAACTAATGAAAAACTGTTTTTT.

The chain is built from TRBV5-1 and TRBJ1-2; the D gene is possibly TRBD1 (6 bases). V shed 2 bases and J shed 4 bases, with 9 bases lying between them. The CDR3 is 13 amino acids. Germline CDR1 is SGHRS and CDR2 is YFSETQ. CDR3 in amino acids: CASSLQGAYGYTF. The CDR3, as DNA: TGCGCCAGCAGCTTACAGGGTGCCTATGGCTACACCTTC.

This sequence joins TRBV2 and TRBJ2-3; 9 nucleotides agree with TRBD2. CDR3 size: 16 residues. With 5 bases clipped from V and 0 bases from J, the junction kept 6 bases outside the gene matches. Per the germline V gene, CDR1 is SNHLY and CDR2 is FYNNEI. The CDR3 DNA sequence: TGTGCCAGCAGTTTGGCGGGGGGGCTGAGCACAGATACGCAGTATTTT. This encodes CASSLAGGLSTDTQYF.

A few counts support this clone. The chain links TRBV5-1 to TRBJ1-1; D may be TRBD1 (5 bases). Per the germline V gene, CDR1 is SGHRS and CDR2 is YFSETQ. This CDR3 comprises 12 residues. Trimming pared 2 bases from V and 5 bases from J, leaving 7 bases between. The CDR3 spells CASSFGGTEAFF. CDR3 DNA sequence: TGCGCCAGCAGCTTCGGGGGGACTGAAGCTTTCTTT.

The rearrangement uses TRBV5-1 and TRBJ2-7; 8 bases map to TRBD1. V lost 1 base to trimming and J lost 3 bases; unmatched junction nucleotides: 12. Looked up from germline, CDR1 is SGHRS and CDR2 is YFSETQ. The CDR3 runs to 17 residues. This CDR3 reads CASSLPTGQGTLYEQYF. CDR3 in DNA: TGCGCCAGCAGCTTGCCCACTGGACAGGGTACACTCTACGAGCAGTACTTC.

The chain is built from TRBV7-2 and TRBJ1-4; D is ambiguous. In germline, CDR1 is SGHTA, CDR2 FQGNSA. The CDR3 length is 13 residues. Trimming took off 5 bases at V and 8 bases at J, with 12 bases between the two ends. The CDR3 DNA is TGTGCCAGCAGCACCTACCGAGGGGAAAAACTGTTTTTT. This gives the protein CASSTYRGEKLFF.

The chain combines TRBV18 with TRBJ1-2; TRBD1 is a possible D gene (6 bases). Trimming cost V 4 bases and J 4 bases, with 16 bases left between them. This CDR3 region has 15 residues. The germline gives CDR1 KGHSH, CDR2 LQKENI. The CDR3 loop reads CASSLTDKDSYGYTF. CDR3 coding DNA: TGTGCCAGCTCACTAACAGACAAGGACAGCTATGGCTACACCTTC.

V is TRBV3-1 (or the pseudogene TRBV3-2) and J is TRBJ2-3; 8 bases fit TRBD2. This CDR3 has 13 residues. Germline-derived CDR1 and CDR2 are LGHDT and YNNKEL (reference sequence). Germline trimming cut 10 bases from V and 0 bases from J; bases unmatched to any gene: 3. The CDR3 DNA reads TGTGCCATCGGGGGGGTTAGCACAGATACGCAGTATTTT. Translated, it gives CAIGGVSTDTQYF.

The V and J genes are TRBV5-1 and TRBJ2-5; 16 bases align to TRBD2. V dropped 4 bases and J dropped 2; count of bases not matched to a gene: 5. The CDR3 totals 17 residues. Germline V CDR1 and CDR2: SGHRS, YFSETQ. CDR3 nucleotide sequence: TGCGCCAGCAGCCCGGGACTAGCGGGGGGGTATCAAGAGACCCAGTACTTC. Protein: CASSPGLAGGYQETQYF.

The V gene is TRBV29-1, the J gene TRBJ2-3; TRBD2 agrees at 9 bases. The CDR3 runs 14 residues. V lost 6 bases and J lost 6; bases outside the gene matches: 10. CDR1 is SQVTM, CDR2 ANQGSEA, per germline. CDR3 loop: CSVAGGPGVDTQYF. CDR3 DNA: TGCAGCGTCGCGGGGGGGCCGGGGGTTGATACGCAGTATTTT.

The rearrangement uses TRBV18 and TRBJ2-7, with 8 bases that match TRBD1. The trim removed 1 base at V and 6 bases at J, leaving 5 bases unmatched. CDR3 length equals 14 residues. Germline V gives CDR1 KGHSH, CDR2 LQKENI. CDR3 loop: CASSPLGQDIEQYF. The CDR3 nucleotides read TGTGCCAGCTCACCACTGGGACAGGACATCGAGCAGTACTTC.

This sequence joins TRBV5-3 and TRBJ1-1; 10 nucleotides line up with TRBD1. TRBV5-3 is sorted into the ORF group, with uncertain function. The CDR3 totals 15 residues. V dropped 1 base and J dropped 4; count of bases not matched to a gene: 4. The CDR3 protein is CARSLRDRGGTEAFF. The CDR3 DNA sequence: TGTGCCAGAAGCTTGAGGGACAGGGGCGGCACTGAAGCTTTCTTT.

This clone appeared a single time. The chain combines TRBV3-1 (or the pseudogene TRBV3-2) with TRBJ2-5, with D perhaps matching TRBD1 (5 bases). Germline-derived CDR1 and CDR2 are LGHDT and YNNKEL (reference sequence). Trimming shortened V by 1 base and J by 9 bases, and 12 bases separated the two germline ends. The CDR3 extends over 13 amino acids. The chain's CDR3 is CASSQVRAGAQYF. The CDR3 DNA reads TGTGCCAGCAGCCAAGTCAGGGCTGGGGCCCAGTACTTC.